The source of this T cell receptor beta chain is a study of Graves' ophthalmopathy and Graves' hyperthyroidism. Points from the study as a whole: The model flagged ophthalmopathy progression at more than 70% sensitivity and 72% to 75% specificity. Cross-validated, the 13-signature model showed 87.88%/81.08% sensitivity/specificity, and 80%/75% in the test set.

The diagnostic workup employed clinical symptoms, serum thyroxine, TRAb, thyroid ultrasound and orbital computed tomography. PBMCs were density-gradient isolated from around 11 ml fresh blood. Transcripts of RNA were the source for amplifying TCR beta CDR3 regions. An opening RT-PCR round employed HTBI primers and preceded a second-round multiplex PCR. Using its own MiXCR run on the multiplex PCR reads, TCRdb lists one record per CDR3 protein. This sample has 740,000 or so distinct CDR3 sequences; approximately 40% occur once, and the top ten carry roughly 46%. This clonotype was seen many times. Its antigen remains unknown. CDR3 length: 14 amino acids. Germline assignment: CDR1 SGHVS and CDR2 FQNEAQ. Germline trimming cut 5 bases from V and 0 bases from J; bases unmatched to any gene: 4.

Sample: peripheral blood. The clonotype comes from an adult man with Graves' ophthalmopathy. The rearrangement joins TRBV7-8 to TRBJ2-7; 7 nucleotides align to TRBD1. The CDR3 nucleotides read TGTGCCAGCAGCCGAGGGACAGTCTCCTACGAGCAGTACTTC. It encodes CASSRGTVSYEQYF.